These 18 T cell receptor beta chains were all obtained from the same sample, sequenced in a study of blood T cell repertoires in COVID-19 (dated by TCRdb to 2018 to 2020). The protocol used for the library was the immunoSEQ multiplex PCR assay. In its TCRdb copy, this immuneACCESS table keeps in-frame sequences only and misses some clones. Where compared with another copy, unresolved V genes explain less than half of these, and the others have no known cause. In all, the sample holds around 63,000 clones, and 87% of those were seen once. Clones ranked in the top ten supply 6% to 7% of the sample. The material sequenced was peripheral blood. Source of these receptors: a man in his fifties or sixties with acute or convalescent COVID-19.

The chain employs TRBV18 and TRBJ1-6; 8 bases match TRBD1. CDR1 is KGHSH, CDR2 LQKENI, per germline. Losses at the gene ends were 6 bases for V and 6 bases for J; bases not matched to a gene: 4. This CDR3 has 14 residues. CDR3: CASSSTGANSPLHF. The CDR3 nucleotides are TGTGCCAGCTCCTCGACAGGGGCTAATTCACCCCTCCACTTT.

This clone occurred once. This chain joins TRBV4-3 and TRBJ1-6; no reliable D call. This CDR3 is built from 15 residues. Germline CDR1 reads LGHNA; CDR2 reads YSLEER. V lost 1 base to trimming and J lost 1 base, with 5 bases between them. In DNA, the CDR3 is TGCGCCAGCAGCCAAGGGGAGTCCTATAATTCACCCCTCCACTTT. Its protein product is CASSQGESYNSPLHF.

In its sample, this clone was seen once. The chain couples TRBV6-5 to TRBJ1-3; D gene uncertain. The length of the CDR3 is 14 residues. Looked up from germline, CDR1 is MNHEY and CDR2 is SVGAGI. The V end lost 8 bases, the J end lost 0 bases, and 11 bases lay between the germline ends. The CDR3: CASQAQFSGNTIYF. Written as DNA, the CDR3 is TGTGCCAGCCAGGCCCAGTTCTCTGGAAACACCATATATTTT.

The chain combines TRBV12-3 or TRBV12-4 with TRBJ1-5; 7 bases are shared with TRBD1. Trimming at V came to 5 bases and at J to 6 bases, leaving 1 base not matched to a gene. The CDR3 is 12 residues long. The CDR3 DNA follows: TGTGCCAGCAGTACAGGGGTTCAGCCCCAGCATTTT. Amino acid sequence: CASSTGVQPQHF.

The gene calls are TRBV4-3 and TRBJ1-5; 8 bases match TRBD1. In germline, CDR1 is LGHNA, CDR2 YSLEER. This CDR3 is built from 19 residues. J lost 2 bases, V lost 0 bases, and 12 bases had no gene match. In DNA form, the CDR3 reads TGCGCCAGCAGCCAAGATTTGGGGCAGGGGGCTGGAGGCAATCAGCCCCAGCATTTT. Translated, it gives CASSQDLGQGAGGNQPQHF.

The chain combines TRBV6-1 with TRBJ1-3; D not resolved. This CDR3 is 14 amino acids long. The V and J ends lost 3 bases and 3 bases respectively, with 9 bases between them. The V gene's germline CDR1 is MNHNS and CDR2 SASEGT. CDR3 sequence (DNA): TGTGCCAGCAGTGACAATAGAGGTGGAAACACCATATATTTT. This translates into CASSDNRGGNTIYF.

The rearrangement joins TRBV24-1 to TRBJ2-1; tentatively, D is TRBD2 (6 bases). CDR3 length equals 14 residues. Germline V gene data show CDR1 as KGHDR and CDR2 as SFDVKD. V gave up 5 bases and J gave up 6 bases, with 13 bases separating them. CDR3: CATSAPLGGNEQFF. Here the CDR3 DNA reads TGTGCCACCAGTGCCCCCCTGGGGGGCAATGAGCAGTTCTTC.

The rearrangement links TRBV19 to TRBJ2-5; perhaps TRBD2 as D (6 bases). Germline CDR1 LNHDA, CDR2 SQIVND (reference sequence). The CDR3 length is 14 residues. The V end lost 7 bases, the J end lost 4 bases, and 16 bases lay between the germline ends. The CDR3 DNA sequence: TGTGCCAGTATGGGGGGACGTCCGTTAGAGACCCAGTACTTC. Residues: CASMGGRPLETQYF.

The chain is built from TRBV2 and TRBJ2-1; possibly TRBD1 for D (6 bases). CDR3 length: 15 amino acids. Trimming cost V 7 bases and J 1 base, with 14 bases left between them. Germline CDR1 and CDR2: SNHLY and FYNNEI. In DNA, the CDR3 is TGTGCCAGCATTCCTGGGGACATATCCTACAATGAGCAGTTCTTC. Its protein product is CASIPGDISYNEQFF.

The CDR3 loop reads CASTPGPRQGTGYTF. CDR3 in DNA: TGTGCCAGCACCCCAGGGCCACGGCAAGGAACGGGCTACACCTTC. The chain recombines TRBV7-2 with TRBJ1-2, with D possibly matching TRBD1 (5 bases). The germline V gene has CDR1 SGHTA and CDR2 FQGNSA. The CDR3 length is 15 residues. With 7 bases removed from V and 8 bases from J, the gap between germline ends came to 23 bases.

The chain has TRBV3-1 (or the pseudogene TRBV3-2) and TRBJ2-3, with D maybe TRBD2 (6 bases). CDR1 LGHDT and CDR2 YNNKEL come from the germline V gene (reference sequence). Trimming left V 3 bases short and J 3 bases short, with 13 bases between. The CDR3 covers 15 residues. The CDR3 nucleotides are TGTGCCAGCAGCCATGGCGGGGTGTCGACAGATACGCAGTATTTT. Protein: CASSHGGVSTDTQYF.

The J gene is TRBJ1-5, the V gene TRBV12-5; D call uncertain. The germline V gene has CDR1 LGHNT and CDR2 FRNRAP. The germline V and J ends were trimmed by 4 bases and 7 bases, with 17 bases remaining between them. The CDR3 covers 15 residues. The CDR3 sequence: CASGSLGGGLQPQHF. The CDR3 DNA reads as TGTGCTAGTGGTTCCCTAGGAGGAGGTCTCCAGCCCCAGCATTTT. The full variable domain, rest sourced from reference TRBV12-5 and TRBJ1-5, is DARVTQTPRHKVTEMGQEVTMRCQPILGHNTVFWYRQTMMQGLELLAYFRNRAPLDDSGMPKDRFSAEMPDATLATLKIQPSEPRDSAVYFCASGSLGGGLQPQHFGDGTRLSIL.

The rearrangement uses TRBV27 and TRBJ2-7; 8 nucleotides agree with TRBD1. In germline, CDR1 is MNHEY, CDR2 SMNVEV (reference sequence). This CDR3 contains 14 residues. The junction had 6 bases not matched to a gene; V was cut back by 6 bases and J by 2 bases. CDR3 loop: CASRGTGYTYEQYF. For the CDR3, the DNA is TGTGCCAGCAGGGGGACAGGATATACCTACGAGCAGTACTTC.

The chain joins TRBV6-5 to TRBJ2-7; weak D call: TRBD1 (6 bases). Trimming removed 7 bases from V and 8 bases from J, with 12 bases in between. Germline V gene lookup returns CDR1 MNHEY and CDR2 SVGAGI. The CDR3 is 11 amino acids. CDR3 nucleotide sequence: TGTGCCAGCACCCTAGGGGGACAGCAGTACTTC. This sequence encodes CASTLGGQQYF.

The chain recombines TRBV21-1 with TRBJ2-7; TRBD1, the D gene given by the table, was not confirmed from the DNA. TRBV21-1 is assigned pseudogene status. The CDR3 is made up of 19 amino acids. The CDR3 is CASSKMVASYWGAGYEQYF. The CDR3 nucleotides are TGTGCCAGCAGCAAAATGGTAGCTTCGTACTGGGGCGCCGGCTACGAGCAGTACTTC.

The chain joins TRBV12-2 to TRBJ1-1; TRBD1 reflects the table's D call only, with no check against the DNA. TRBV12-2 is recorded as a pseudogene. This CDR3 is built from 17 residues. For the CDR3, the DNA is TGTGCAAGTCGCGTCATTCCCGGACAGCCTCGAGACACTGAAGCTTTCTTT. It encodes CASRVIPGQPRDTEAFF.

The chain uses TRBV4-2 and TRBJ2-1; D is ambiguous. CDR1 is LGHNA and CDR2 is YNFKEQ in the germline V gene. The V and J ends lost 0 bases and 0 bases respectively, with 9 bases between them. The CDR3 runs to 16 residues. CDR3 loop: CASSQDIAGSYNEQFF. The CDR3 coding sequence is TGTGCCAGCAGCCAAGATATAGCTGGCTCCTACAATGAGCAGTTCTTC.

The CDR3 DNA is TGTGCCAGCAGCCAAGAATGGCTAGCCACAGATACGCAGTATTTT. This encodes CASSQEWLATDTQYF. This chain connects TRBV3-1 (or the pseudogene TRBV3-2) to TRBJ2-3, with D perhaps TRBD2 (5 bases). This CDR3 is built from 15 residues. Per germline, CDR1 LGHDT and CDR2 YNNKEL (reference sequence). The V gene lost 0 bases and the J gene lost 2 bases, with 9 bases spanning the gap.